A single sample gave rise to the 5 T cell receptor beta chains below, sequenced in a study of spatial heterogeneity in lung cancer. TCRdb recomputed calls from the 5' RACE reads with MiXCR, one row per CDR3 protein. The data show roughly 6,900 distinct CDR3 sequences, 4.5% to 7% seen once. The time point is: sample taken at primary tumor resection. Whole RNA from tumor, nontumor lung or frozen PBMC was sequenced unsorted. The sequencing used normal lung tissue next to the tumor, collected at surgery. These receptor sequences come from a female donor with early-stage non-small cell lung cancer.

This clonotype is medium-sized in the sample. This beta chain turned up in a library designed for alpha chains; as an off-target read, its abundance says little. The chain uses TRBV15 and TRBJ2-3; TRBD1 aligns across 9 bases. The CDR3 totals 13 residues. Germline V gene data show CDR1 as LNHNV and CDR2 as YYDKDF (reference sequence). J lost 10 bases, V lost 5 bases, and 7 bases had no gene match. CDR3 residues: CATSGRDREAQYF. CDR3 bases: TGTGCCACCAGCGGGAGGGACAGGGAGGCGCAGTATTTT.

Many counts were recorded for this clonotype. This beta chain slipped into a library made for alpha chains as a stray read, so its size is not meaningful. The CDR3 DNA reads as TGTGCCTGGAGTGTATCCCGGACAGGGGAATGGAACACTGAAGCTTTCTTT. This codes for CAWSVSRTGEWNTEAFF. The chain couples TRBV30 to TRBJ1-1; 9 bases match TRBD1. Germline V CDR1 and CDR2: GTSNPN, SVGIG (reference sequence). CDR3 length equals 17 residues. V lost 0 bases and J lost 1; bases outside the gene matches: 9.

A note on this clonotype: This beta chain is a stray read from a library made for alpha chains; its abundance is not meaningful. This chain links TRBV9 with TRBJ2-2; TRBD2 aligns across 8 bases. The V gene's germline CDR1 is SGDLS and CDR2 YYNGEE. This CDR3 has 14 amino acids. J was trimmed by 6 bases and V by 5 bases; bases with no gene match: 6. The CDR3, as DNA: TGTGCCAGCAGAAGAGCGGGAGAGGCCGGGGAGCTGTTTTTT. It codes for CASRRAGEAGELFF. Looking up the rest from reference TRBV9 and TRBJ2-2 gives the full variable domain: DSGVTQTPKHLITATGQRVTLRCSPRSGDLSVYWYQQSLDQGLQFLIQYYNGEERAKGNILERFSAQQFPDLHSELNLSSLELGDSALYFCASRRAGEAGELFFGEGSRLTVL.

By share, this clonotype counts as medium-sized. This beta chain is off target for a library built for alpha chains, so its abundance means little. V is TRBV6-1 and J is TRBJ2-5, with 11 positions matching TRBD2. The CDR3 sequence is 15 residues long. V lost 5 bases and J lost 5; bases outside the gene matches: 7. The germline CDR1 and CDR2 sequences are MNHNS and SASEGT. The CDR3 bases are TGTGCCAGCAGTTTGACTAGCGGGATTCGGGAGACCCAGTACTTC. Amino acids: CASSLTSGIRETQYF.

This clonotype appeared many times. This beta chain lies outside the target of a library built for alpha chains; its clone size means little. The chain employs TRBV27 and TRBJ2-7; possible D gene TRBD1, 5 bases. Trimming cost V 0 bases and J 4 bases, with 16 bases left between them. CDR3 length: 16 residues. Germline CDR1 is MNHEY and CDR2 is SMNVEV (reference sequence). CDR3 DNA sequence: TGTGCCAGCAGTTTATCTCGTGGTGGGGCAGGGTACGAGCAGTACTTC. Protein sequence: CASSLSRGGAGYEQYF.